Following are 5 T cell receptor beta chains from one sample sequenced in a study of human T cells and chemical hapten exposure. Each CDR3 protein is one row after TCRdb ran MiXCR on the RACE reads. The repertoire has around 250,000 distinct CDR3 sequences, over 8% of them found once; the top ten carry 2% to 3%. Stated time point: pre-sensitization, week 0. The treatment: therapeutic diphenylcyclopropenone sensitization with weekly scalp DPC. The source was whole blood, collected in connection with sensitization to the hapten diphenylcyclopropenone (DPC). Source of these receptors: a middle-aged woman with alopecia areata. Some clones in this sample may be carry-over from other donors' samples.

This clonotype was counted a few times. The rearrangement links TRBV6-2 or TRBV6-3 to TRBJ2-7, with 10 bases identical to TRBD2. The J segment lost 4 bases and the V segment lost 10 bases, leaving 13 bases of the junction unmatched. CDR3 length equals 15 residues. Germline lookup yields CDR1 MNHEY and CDR2 SVGEGT. Here the CDR3 reads CATVRSGRALYEQYF. CDR3 DNA sequence: TGTGCCACCGTAAGGAGCGGGAGGGCCCTGTACGAGCAGTACTTC.

There are many counts of this clonotype. The V gene is TRBV24-1, the J gene TRBJ2-5; D is uncertain. The CDR3 totals 14 residues. Germline lookup yields CDR1 KGHDR and CDR2 SFDVKD. Trimming stripped 3 bases from V and 4 bases from J, with 11 bases between. The CDR3 region has the DNA TGTGCCACCAGTGATGTAAGGGTCCGAGAGACCCAGTACTTC. It specifies CATSDVRVRETQYF.

The J gene is TRBJ2-7, the V gene TRBV10-3, with 7 bases aligning to TRBD1. Germline CDR1 and CDR2: ENHRY and SYGVKD. V lost 6 bases, J lost 2 bases, and 4 bases stayed unmatched. The CDR3 has 13 amino acids. The CDR3 DNA reads TGTGCCATCAGCGAGACAGGGACCTACGAGCAGTACTTC. As protein: CAISETGTYEQYF.

This clonotype came up a few times. The gene calls are TRBV2 and TRBJ2-1, with 7 positions matching TRBD2. This CDR3 spans 16 amino acids. Germline V CDR1 and CDR2: SNHLY, FYNNEI. J gave up 9 bases and V 6 bases, and 17 bases lay outside the gene matches. CDR3 amino acids: CASRDPGRLAGAEQFF. CDR3 bases: TGTGCCAGCAGGGACCCCGGCCGGTTAGCGGGCGCTGAGCAGTTCTTC.

The gene calls are TRBV5-1 and TRBJ1-1, with D unresolved. CDR3 length equals 13 residues. Trimming removed 0 bases at V and 8 bases at J, with 11 bases between. CDR1 is SGHRS and CDR2 is YFSETQ in the germline V gene. The DNA for the CDR3 is TGCGCCAGCAGCTTGGGGGCGGCGTACGAAGCTTTCTTT. Amino acids: CASSLGAAYEAFF.